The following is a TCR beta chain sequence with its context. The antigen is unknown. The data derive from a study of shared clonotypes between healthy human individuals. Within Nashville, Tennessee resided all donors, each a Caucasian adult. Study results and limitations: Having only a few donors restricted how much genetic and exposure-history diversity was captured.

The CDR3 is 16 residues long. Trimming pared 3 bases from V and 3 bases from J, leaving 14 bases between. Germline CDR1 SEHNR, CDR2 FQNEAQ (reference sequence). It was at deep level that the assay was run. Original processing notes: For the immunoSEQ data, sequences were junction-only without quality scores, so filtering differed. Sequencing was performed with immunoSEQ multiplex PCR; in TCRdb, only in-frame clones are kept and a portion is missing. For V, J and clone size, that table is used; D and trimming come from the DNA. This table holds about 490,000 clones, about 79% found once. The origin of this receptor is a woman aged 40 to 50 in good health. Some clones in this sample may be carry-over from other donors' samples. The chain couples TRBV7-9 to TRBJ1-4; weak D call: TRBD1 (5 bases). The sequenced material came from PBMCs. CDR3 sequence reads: CASSLGSGTANEKLFF. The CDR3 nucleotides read TGTGCCAGCAGCTTGGGATCCGGGACGGCTAATGAAAAACTGTTTTTT.